This T cell receptor (beta chain) was obtained from a study of blood T cell repertoires in COVID-19. Study as a whole: Spain, Italy and the United States supplied samples that represented acute and convalescent COVID-19. The analysed material was cDNA or gDNA that came from T cells, B-cell-depleted T cells, or PBMCs.

V dropped 0 bases and J dropped 9 bases, with 9 bases sitting between them. Germline V lookup: CDR1 SGHDN, CDR2 FVKESK. CDR3 size: 14 residues. Per the original methods: The assay estimated nucleated cells by amplifying reference gene primers. Assay: immunoSEQ multiplex PCR; the TCRdb copy retains only in-frame clones and omits some. V, J and clone size reflect that table, while D and trimming were determined from the DNA. Here the sample spans tens of thousands of clones, around 85% being singletons. The clonotype comes from a human donor in a cohort sampled during active COVID-19. Material: peripheral blood. The V gene is TRBV14, the J gene TRBJ1-6; D perhaps matches TRBD1 (6 bases). Here the CDR3 DNA reads TGTGCCAGCAGCCAAGACAGGGGTATTTCACCCCTCCACTTT. It yields the protein CASSQDRGISPLHF.